This passage covers 31 T cell receptor beta chains from one sample sequenced in a study of T cells in women clearing cervical HPV infection. Clones were read by immunoSEQ multiplex PCR, and TCRdb kept only the in-frame ones, dropping some. This sample carries over 10,000 clones, with around 21% going to the ten biggest clones. Sequenced: blood buffy coat. These receptor sequences come from a woman between 18 and 70 years old with a cervical HPV16 infection that either progressed to CIN3+ or cleared (not recorded which).

Notes on this clone: The read is 3 residues too short to cover the CDR3 end, so that end is filled in from the germline J gene. The chain uses TRBV19 and TRBJ1-1, with TRBD1 as a possible D gene (6 bases). The CDR3 sequence is 14 residues long. Germline V gene data show CDR1 as LNHDA and CDR2 as SQIVND (reference sequence). With 0 bases removed from V and 5 bases from J, the gap between germline ends came to 10 bases. The CDR3 loop reads CASSIEAGTTEAFF. CDR3 DNA, as far as it was read: TGTGCCAGTAGTATAGAGGCCGGGACAACTGAA.

As for this clone: The CDR3 is cut off 3 residues early in the read; its end comes from the germline J gene. The J gene is TRBJ1-4, the V gene TRBV7-9, with TRBD1 as a possible D gene (6 bases). V gave up 2 bases and J gave up 4 bases, with 8 bases separating them. The CDR3 extends over 14 amino acids. In germline, CDR1 is SEHNR, CDR2 FQNEAQ (reference sequence). Incomplete CDR3 DNA: TGTGCCAGCAGCTTAATAGGGGGTAATGAAAAA. Amino acid sequence: CASSLIGGNEK. The CDR3 as a whole reads CASSLIGGNEKLFF.

Details on this clone: The read finishes 3 residues shy of the CDR3 end, and the germline J gene is used to complete it. The rearrangement joins TRBV7-9 to TRBJ1-3; D not resolved. Trimming left V 5 bases short and J 9 bases short, with 14 bases between. This CDR3 region has 13 residues. Germline-derived CDR1 and CDR2 are SEHNR and FQNEAQ (reference sequence). The sequenced CDR3 bases are TGTGCCAGCAGCGCAGAGGGTCGTGGCACC. Protein sequence: CASSAEGRGT. The full CDR3 is CASSAEGRGTIYF.

Regarding this clone: Coverage ceases 3 residues before the CDR3 finishes, and the germline J gene fills in the end. The V call is TRBV4-2, the J call TRBJ2-7, with TRBD2 matching over 8 bases. The germline V gene has CDR1 LGHNA and CDR2 YNFKEQ. V lost 3 bases, J lost 3 bases, and 7 bases stayed unmatched. There are 15 residues in the CDR3. The CDR3 DNA, read in part, is TGTGCCAGCAGCCAGGAACTAGCGGCACGCTACGAG. This sequence encodes CASSQELAARYE. The whole CDR3 is CASSQELAARYEQYF.

Notes on this clone: Read sequence stops 3 residues before the CDR3 end, and the germline J gene provides the missing end. The gene calls are TRBV19 and TRBJ2-2; tentatively, D is TRBD1 or TRBD2 (5 bases each). The CDR3 is made up of 15 amino acids. In germline, CDR1 is LNHDA, CDR2 SQIVND (reference sequence). V was trimmed by 2 bases and J by 7 bases, leaving 14 bases between them. Partial CDR3 DNA: TGTGCCAGTAGTATACAGGGAGAAAAACTCGGGGAG. This encodes CASSIQGEKLGE. The complete CDR3 reads CASSIQGEKLGELFF.

With regard to this clone: The CDR3 extends 3 residues past the end of the read, so its final part is completed from the germline J gene. The gene calls are TRBV2 and TRBJ1-3, with TRBD1 identical over 9 bases. The CDR3 runs to 15 residues. The germline gives CDR1 SNHLY, CDR2 FYNNEI. V lost 5 bases to trimming and J lost 4 bases; unmatched junction nucleotides: 6. CDR3 amino acids: CASSLQGARGNTIYF. Partial CDR3 DNA: TGTGCCAGCAGTTTACAGGGGGCTAGGGGAAACACC.

For this clone: The read halts 3 residues ahead of the CDR3 end, with the missing end drawn from the germline J gene. The chain links TRBV24-1 to TRBJ2-7, with 12 bases matching TRBD2. The CDR3 loop spans 15 amino acids. Germline V gene lookup returns CDR1 KGHDR and CDR2 SFDVKD. The J segment lost 4 bases and the V segment lost 2 bases, leaving 2 bases of the junction unmatched. CDR3 amino acids: CATSDWTSGAYEQYF. The part of the CDR3 DNA that was read is TGTGCCACCAGTGATTGGACTAGCGGGGCATACGAG.

With respect to this clone: The sequence runs out 3 residues before the end of the CDR3; the remainder is reconstructed from the germline J gene. The chain combines TRBV20-1 with TRBJ2-1, with 7 bases fitting TRBD2. From germline, CDR1 is DFQATT and CDR2 SNEGSKA (reference sequence). V shed 6 bases, J shed 3 bases, and the junction held 5 bases outside the gene matches. This CDR3 spans 13 amino acids. The covered CDR3 bases are TGCAGTGCACCGCCTAGCGGCTACAATGAG. Amino acid sequence: CSAPPSGYNE. The full CDR3 is CSAPPSGYNEQFF.

A remark on this clone: The read ends 3 residues before the CDR3 terminus; that terminus is restored from the germline J gene. V usage is TRBV6-1 and J usage is TRBJ2-3; 15 nucleotides agree with TRBD2. V trimming: 1 base; J trimming: 6 bases; junction bases outside the gene matches: 5. Germline V gene data show CDR1 as MNHNS and CDR2 as SASEGT. The CDR3 is 17 residues long. The sequenced part of the CDR3 DNA is TGTGCCAGCAGTGAAGGGACTAGCGGGGGGGCCTTGGATACG. Translating it yields CASSEGTSGGALDT. From start to end, the CDR3 is CASSEGTSGGALDTQYF.

Concerning this clone itself: The CDR3 goes on 3 residues after the read ends, and that part is filled in from the germline J gene. The chain joins TRBV14 to TRBJ2-5, with TRBD2 as a possible D gene (6 bases). From germline, CDR1 is SGHDN and CDR2 FVKESK. Deletions cut 4 bases from V and 5 bases from J, with 20 bases between. There are 16 residues in the CDR3. The CDR3 sequence: CASSPGGNFRGETQYF. The CDR3 bases that were read are TGTGCCAGCAGCCCCGGAGGGAACTTCCGGGGGGAGACC.

On this clone itself: With the read ending 3 residues before the CDR3 end, the germline J gene is used to fill in that end. This chain joins TRBV30 and TRBJ2-1; 9 bases are a match to TRBD2. Germline V gives CDR1 GTSNPN, CDR2 SVGIG (reference sequence). Trimming cost V 0 bases and J 6 bases; bases outside gene matches: 15. The CDR3 extends over 18 amino acids. The CDR3 DNA, read in part, is TGTGCCTGGAGTGTACGGCGGGGGGGCCCCCTTAAGTTCAATGAG. As protein: CAWSVRRGGPLKFNE. The whole CDR3 sequence is CAWSVRRGGPLKFNEQFF.

Worth noting for this clone: The read ends 3 residues before the CDR3 terminus; that terminus is restored from the germline J gene. The V and J genes are TRBV30 and TRBJ1-1, with unresolved D. This CDR3 is 12 amino acids long. The V gene's germline CDR1 is GTSNPN and CDR2 SVGIG (reference sequence). CDR3: CAWSPVALEAFF. The CDR3 bases that were read are TGTGCCTGGAGTCCAGTAGCCCTAGAA.

Of note for this clone: The sequence runs out 3 residues before the end of the CDR3; the remainder is reconstructed from the germline J gene. The genes are TRBV6-2 or TRBV6-3 and TRBJ2-4; the D is unclear. The CDR3 runs to 16 residues. V shed 5 bases and J shed 0 bases, with 14 bases lying between them. Germline V gives CDR1 MNHEY, CDR2 SVGEGT. CDR3 loop: CASSVRPQVAKNIQYF. Partial CDR3 DNA: TGTGCCAGCAGTGTGCGGCCCCAAGTAGCCAAAAACATT.

Of note for this clone: Read sequence stops 3 residues before the CDR3 end, and the germline J gene provides the missing end. The V call is TRBV30, the J call TRBJ1-2, with D perhaps matching TRBD1 (6 bases). Germline CDR1 is GTSNPN and CDR2 is SVGIG (reference sequence). The CDR3 extends over 14 amino acids. CDR3 residues: CAWSVGGANYDYTF. The part of the CDR3 DNA that was read is TGTGCCTGGAGTGTGGGGGGGGCCAACTACGAC.

Regarding this clone: The DNA ends 3 residues before the CDR3 does, and the rest of the CDR3 is filled in from the germline J gene. In the same sample, other DNA sequences code for this CDR3. The gene calls are TRBV5-4 and TRBJ1-3; D may be TRBD1 (5 bases). This CDR3 is 16 amino acids long. Germline CDR1 is SGHNT and CDR2 is YYREEE (reference sequence). V lost 2 bases to trimming and J lost 5 bases, with 17 bases between them. The chain's CDR3 is CASSFGGGAGRNTIYF. CDR3 DNA, as far as it was read: TGTGCCAGCAGCTTCGGCGGTGGGGCCGGCAGAAACACC. Variable domain in full (rest from reference TRBV5-4 and TRBJ1-3): ETGVTQSPTHLIKTRGQQVTLRCSSQSGHNTVSWYQQALGQGPQFIFQYYREEENGRGNFPPRFSGLQFPNYSSELNVNALELDDSALYLCASSFGGGAGRNTIYFGEGSWLTVV.

As to this clone: The read terminates 3 residues before the CDR3 end, so the remaining end is supplied by the germline J gene. The genes are TRBV7-9 and TRBJ1-1, with a tentative D call TRBD1 (5 bases). The germline gives CDR1 SEHNR, CDR2 FQNEAQ (reference sequence). The V end was cut by 0 bases, the J end by 7 bases, with 9 bases between. This CDR3 region has 13 residues. The covered CDR3 bases are TGTGCCAGCAGCTTAGCAGGGGATGGTGAA. Encoded protein: CASSLAGDGE. The whole CDR3 reads CASSLAGDGEAFF.

On this clone itself: The read is 3 residues too short to cover the CDR3 end, so that end is filled in from the germline J gene. The chain has TRBV7-9 and TRBJ1-2, with D maybe TRBD1 (5 bases). There are 15 residues in the CDR3. Germline lookup yields CDR1 SEHNR and CDR2 FQNEAQ (reference sequence). Trimming removed 5 bases at V and 1 base at J, with 14 bases between. The DNA read from the CDR3 is TGTGCCAGCAGCCAAGGGGCAGCAGTTAACTATGGC. Translation gives CASSQGAAVNYG. The whole CDR3 sequence reads CASSQGAAVNYGYTF.

Notes on this clone: The sequenced fragment ends 3 residues before the CDR3 boundary, so the rest is inferred from the germline J gene. This sequence joins TRBV28 and TRBJ1-1, with D possibly TRBD1 on 5 matching bases. The CDR3 is 13 amino acids. Germline CDR1 reads MDHEN; CDR2 reads SYDVKM. CDR3 loop: CASSPSGGEKAFF. The part of the CDR3 DNA that was read is TGTGCCAGCAGTCCCTCCGGGGGTGAAAAA.

Remarks on this clone: With the read ending 3 residues before the CDR3 end, the germline J gene is used to fill in that end. The V and J genes are TRBV10-3 and TRBJ1-1; D is uncertain. Germline assignment: CDR1 ENHRY and CDR2 SYGVKD. The CDR3 runs to 14 residues. Trimming cost V 2 bases and J 7 bases, with 14 bases left between them. The CDR3 bases that were read are TGTGCCATCAGTGAGGTGGGCCCCCCCGATGAA. Amino acids: CAISEVGPPDE. The entire CDR3 protein reads CAISEVGPPDEAFF.

To note about this clone: Coverage ceases 3 residues before the CDR3 finishes, and the germline J gene fills in the end. This chain connects TRBV2 to TRBJ2-1, with 8 bases matching TRBD2. The CDR3 contains 14 residues. The V and J ends lost 8 bases and 3 bases, in that order; junction bases with no gene match: 6. Germline CDR1 reads SNHLY; CDR2 reads FYNNEI. The CDR3 bases that were read are TGTGCCAGCTCCAGCGGGGGAAACTACAATGAG. Amino acid sequence: CASSSGGNYNE. The whole CDR3 reads CASSSGGNYNEQFF.

On this clone itself: Sequencing ends 3 residues short of the CDR3 end; the germline J gene provides the rest. The chain recombines TRBV7-7 with TRBJ2-2; tentatively, D is TRBD2 (5 bases). This CDR3 is 17 amino acids long. V was trimmed by 0 bases and J by 4 bases, leaving 15 bases between them. From germline, CDR1 is SSHAT and CDR2 FNYEAQ (reference sequence). The CDR3 here is CASSLAPASFFTGELFF. The covered CDR3 bases are TGTGCCAGCAGCTTAGCGCCGGCTAGCTTCTTCACCGGGGAG.

As concerns this clone: The read gets to within 3 residues of the CDR3 end, and the germline J gene fills in the rest. The rearrangement uses TRBV28 and TRBJ2-7; TRBD2 might be the D (5 bases). The germline V gene has CDR1 MDHEN and CDR2 SYDVKM. This CDR3 spans 14 amino acids. Trimming shortened V by 6 bases and J by 2 bases, and 14 bases separated the two germline ends. The sequenced part of the CDR3 DNA is TGTGCCAGCAGGCCTCCCGGGGATGCCTACGAG. Translated, it gives CASRPPGDAYE. The full CDR3 protein is CASRPPGDAYEQYF.

Turning to this clone: The read falls 3 residues short of the CDR3 end, and the missing part is taken from the germline J gene. V and J are TRBV19 and TRBJ2-5, with D perhaps assigned TRBD1 or TRBD2 (5 bases each). Trimming removed 4 bases at V and 5 bases at J, with 11 bases between. The CDR3 spans 13 residues. Germline CDR1 is LNHDA and CDR2 is SQIVND (reference sequence). The CDR3 region is CASSTGKGETQYF. The CDR3 bases that were read are TGTGCCAGTAGTACCGGGAAGGGGGAGACC.

Points on this clone: The read comes to an end 3 residues before the CDR3 does, leaving the germline J gene to fill in the end. The V call is TRBV5-1, the J call TRBJ1-2; D may be TRBD1 (6 bases). The V end lost 1 base, the J end lost 6 bases, and 7 bases lay between the germline ends. This CDR3 has 12 residues. CDR1 SGHRS and CDR2 YFSETQ come from the germline V gene. The part of the CDR3 DNA that was read is TGCGCCAGCAGCTTGAAGGGGGATGGC. This encodes CASSLKGDG. The whole CDR3 is CASSLKGDGYTF.

By frequency, this clone is medium-sized (0.01 to 0.1%). The observed sequence ends 3 residues before the CDR3 terminus, with the missing tail filled in from the germline J gene. The V gene is TRBV5-1, the J gene TRBJ1-2; TRBD1 aligns across 7 bases. Germline V gene sequence: CDR1 SGHRS, CDR2 YFSETQ. Trimming removed 4 bases from V and 5 bases from J; junction bases left unmatched: 5. The CDR3 totals 13 residues. This chain's CDR3 is CASSPGTEYGYTF. The CDR3 DNA, read in part, is TGCGCCAGCAGCCCGGGGACAGAGTATGGC.

For this clone: The read ends 3 residues early relative to the CDR3; the germline J gene fills the gap. The chain is built from TRBV20-1 and TRBJ2-3, with TRBD2 identical over 8 bases. V lost 4 bases and J lost 4; bases outside the gene matches: 10. The CDR3 loop spans 15 amino acids. CDR1 DFQATT and CDR2 SNEGSKA come from the germline V gene (reference sequence). CDR3 DNA (partial): TGCAGTGCTAAGAATGCCGGGGGGGCCCCAGATACG. Translation gives CSAKNAGGAPDT. In full, the CDR3 reads CSAKNAGGAPDTQYF.

This clone shows up as medium-sized by frequency. The DNA ends 3 residues before the CDR3 does, and the rest of the CDR3 is filled in from the germline J gene. This chain links TRBV7-3 with TRBJ2-1; D is perhaps TRBD1 (5 bases). This CDR3 is 15 amino acids long. Trimming cost V 5 bases and J 6 bases, with 17 bases left between them. CDR1 SGHTA and CDR2 FQGTGA come from the germline V gene. CDR3 sequence reads: CASSPSQGAFNEQFF. The sequenced part of the CDR3 DNA is TGTGCCAGCAGCCCGTCGCAGGGTGCCTTCAATGAG.

As to this clone: The read is 3 residues too short to cover the CDR3 end, so that end is filled in from the germline J gene. V and J are TRBV5-5 and TRBJ1-4, with D perhaps matching TRBD1 (6 bases). The germline gives CDR1 SGHKS, CDR2 YYEKEE (reference sequence). Trimming left V 2 bases short and J 8 bases short, with 13 bases between. The CDR3 loop spans 14 amino acids. The CDR3 region is CASSLGGTLEKLFF. Incomplete CDR3 DNA: TGTGCCAGCAGCTTAGGAGGGACACTGGAAAAA.

Concerning this clone: The read is 3 residues too short to cover the CDR3 end, so that end is filled in from the germline J gene. V and J are TRBV19 and TRBJ1-2; D ambiguous. The germline gives CDR1 LNHDA, CDR2 SQIVND (reference sequence). V was clipped by 3 bases and J by 6 bases, with 11 bases between them. The CDR3 totals 13 residues. The part of the CDR3 DNA that was read is TGTGCCAGTAGTATGAGGGTTCTCCATGGC. Protein product: CASSMRVLHG. The CDR3 in full is CASSMRVLHGYTF. Based on the CDR3 plus reference TRBV19 and TRBJ1-2, the full variable domain is DGGITQSPKYLFRKEGQNVTLSCEQNLNHDAMYWYRQDPGQGLRLIYYSQIVNDFQKGDIAEGYSVSREKKESFPLTVTSAQKNPTAFYLCASSMRVLHGYTFGSGTRLTVV.

On this clone: From the germline J gene comes the end of the CDR3, since the read stops 3 residues before it. Other DNA sequences of this sample code for an identical CDR3. The V gene is TRBV2, the J gene TRBJ2-2; TRBD1 matches 9 bases. This CDR3 region has 15 residues. With V trimmed by 6 bases and J by 1 base, 3 bases remained unmatched. The germline V gene encodes CDR1 SNHLY and CDR2 FYNNEI. CDR3 bases read: TGTGCCAGCAGGCCGGACAGGGGGAACACCGGGGAG. It encodes CASRPDRGNTGE. The full CDR3 protein reads CASRPDRGNTGELFF.

As regards this clone: The CDR3 end falls 3 residues outside the read, so it is completed with the germline J gene. V and J are TRBV6-2 or TRBV6-3 and TRBJ2-5; D unclear. Trimming stripped 6 bases from V and 7 bases from J, with 12 bases between. From germline, CDR1 is MNHEY and CDR2 SVGEGT. The CDR3 contains 12 residues. CDR3: CASRGPARTQYF. CDR3 bases read: TGTGCCAGCAGGGGTCCGGCTAGGACC.